This T cell receptor (beta chain) comes out of a study of T-cell reconstitution after alpha-beta-depleted transplantation in children. Unique molecular identifiers were incorporated when the TCRbeta library was constructed. Each CDR3 protein is one row after TCRdb ran MiXCR on the PCR reads. The repertoire has approximately 590,000 distinct CDR3 sequences, about 10% of them found once; the top ten carry less than 4.5%. From germline, CDR1 is LNHDA and CDR2 SQIVND (reference sequence). The germline V and J ends were trimmed by 4 bases and 5 bases, with 12 bases remaining between them. The CDR3 is made up of 13 amino acids.

This sample comprised PBMCs from the stem cell graft donor, obtained from the stem cell graft. The source of this sequence is a human donor who donated a stem cell graft to a child with acute myeloid leukemia. V usage is TRBV19 and J usage is TRBJ2-7; D may match TRBD1 or TRBD2 (5 bases each). The CDR3 nucleotides are TGTGCCAGTAGTACGCTCAGGGACGACGAGCAGTACTTC. Protein sequence: CASSTLRDDEQYF.